This T cell receptor beta chain was identified in a study of blood T cells in healthy people across ages. This clonotype was recorded many times. A sample-barcoded 5' primer and a J-beta primer mix were used in a second PCR of roughly 7 to 12 cycles. The authors tagged each cDNA molecule using a template-switch adaptor with 12 random nucleotides. TCRdb reanalysed the 5' RACE reads using MiXCR and keeps one entry per CDR3 protein. This sample has about 930,000 distinct CDR3 sequences, with approximately 32% found just once. The CDR3 consists of 18 residues. The germline V gene encodes CDR1 SGHRS and CDR2 YFSETQ. The V and J ends lost 1 base and 1 base, in that order; junction bases with no gene match: 8. These data are also associated with another study on T cells of mothers and their children. In that study: Three mothers and their six children, all healthy Caucasians, donated.

The chain recombines TRBV5-1 with TRBJ1-1; 12 bases are shared with TRBD1. The origin of this receptor is a woman between 40 and 50 years old in good health. Specimen: blood. CDR3: CASSLFRDRGLGNTEAFF. CDR3 nucleotides: TGCGCCAGCAGCTTGTTTCGGGACAGGGGGCTCGGGAACACTGAAGCTTTCTTT.